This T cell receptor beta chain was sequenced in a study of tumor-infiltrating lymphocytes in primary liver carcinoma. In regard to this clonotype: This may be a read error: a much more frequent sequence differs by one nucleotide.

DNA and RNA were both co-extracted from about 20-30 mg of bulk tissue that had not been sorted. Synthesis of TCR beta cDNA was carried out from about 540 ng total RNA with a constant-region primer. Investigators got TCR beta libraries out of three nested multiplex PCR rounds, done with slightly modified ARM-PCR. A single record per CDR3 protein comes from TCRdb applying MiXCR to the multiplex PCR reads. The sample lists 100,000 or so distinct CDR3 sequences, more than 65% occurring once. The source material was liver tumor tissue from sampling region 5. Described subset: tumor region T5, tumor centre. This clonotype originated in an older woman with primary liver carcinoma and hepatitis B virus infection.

CDR3 amino acids: CASSPPASMGDTKYF. CDR3 DNA sequence: TGTGCCAGCAGCCCCCCTGCGAGTATGGGGGATACGAAGTATTTT. The chain carries TRBV11-2 and TRBJ2-3, with D tentatively TRBD1 or TRBD2 (5 bases each). The CDR3 is 15 residues long. Germline lookup yields CDR1 SGHAT and CDR2 FQNNGV.